A selection of T cell receptor beta chains follows, all from one sample in a study of T cell repertoires in cytomegalovirus infection. No antigen is known for these receptors. TCRdb re-analysed the reads in MiXCR, keeping a single row per CDR3 protein. Among a few hundred thousand distinct CDR3 sequences listed, approximately 40% were seen once. Sample: cultured PBMCs, taken from culture after CMV antigen stimulation. These receptors originate from a human donor in good health (CMV status not recorded). Some clones in this sample may be carry-over from other donors' samples. Both conserved end residues are trimmed from each CDR3. The order of the fields is J gene, V gene, clone size, CDR3 protein. Size values are once, few and many counts, or a class for expanded clones, and some rows have none.

J: TRBJ1-1; V: TRBV12-3/TRBV12-4; size: NA; CDR3: ASSLGQENTEAF
J: TRBJ2-5; V: TRBV10-3; size: few; CDR3: AISESALWETQY
J: TRBJ1-2; V: TRBV10-3; size: NA; CDR3: AITRGRDGGYT
J: TRBJ2-5; V: TRBV24-1; size: few; CDR3: ATSDHRGVGETQY
J: TRBJ2-7; V: TRBV7-8; size: few; CDR3: ASSPLLDFDEQY
J: TRBJ2-2; V: TRBV12-3/TRBV12-4; size: NA; CDR3: ASRPTRGWGGELF
J: TRBJ2-7; V: TRBV4-1; size: NA; CDR3: ASSQAPHRGLEQY
J: TRBJ2-1; V: TRBV11-2; size: NA; CDR3: ASSLAQAVEQF
J: TRBJ2-1; V: TRBV6-2/TRBV6-3; size: NA; CDR3: ASSYTTLPRNEQF
J: TRBJ2-1; V: TRBV7-2; size: NA; CDR3: ASSLEGVAGQNEQF
J: TRBJ2-5; V: TRBV7-2; size: few; CDR3: ASSPPSRTSGTAQETQY